This TCR beta chain comes out of a study of monozygotic twins with inflammatory bowel disease. Study-wide findings and caveats: Lower TCRbeta diversity (inverse Simpson) was seen in IBD patients than in healthy co-twins.

About this clonotype itself: The antigen is unknown.

Germline CDR1 LNHNV, CDR2 YYDKDF (reference sequence). The CDR3 is made up of 16 amino acids. Using eight separate reactions per sample, the authors generated cDNA. TCRdb reprocessed the 5' RACE reads, keeping one entry per CDR3 protein, no DNA. This specimen shows 300,000 to 400,000 distinct CDR3 sequences; the ten leading clones hold under 2.5%. The V gene is TRBV15, the J gene TRBJ2-7; the D call of TRBD2 rests on TCRdb alone, since no DNA is present to check it. Sequencing was done on a sample of blood. This clonotype was sampled from a human donor with ulcerative colitis or Crohn's disease, or a healthy co-twin of an affected twin (not recorded which). CDR3 amino acids: CATSRAVGSGLREQYF. The whole variable domain, remainder taken from reference TRBV15 and TRBJ2-7, is DAMVIQNPRYQVTQFGKPVTLSCSQTLNHNVMYWYQQKSSQAPKLLFHYYDKDFNNEADTPDNFQSRRPNTSFCFLDIRSPGLGDTAMYLCATSRAVGSGLREQYFGPGTRLTVT.